This T cell receptor (beta chain) was recorded in a study of T-cell memory formation after mild COVID-19. Study at large: For the most part, TCR clusters were specific to one donor.

V shed 1 base, J shed 8 bases, and the junction held 7 bases outside the gene matches. The CDR3 sequence is 16 residues long. CDR1 SGHRS and CDR2 YFSETQ come from the germline V gene. Notes on the study in general: Later expanders leaned CD4+, whereas day 15 to 85 contracting clones were balanced CD4/CD8.

TCRdb independently ran MiXCR on the 5' RACE reads; one entry per CDR3 protein. The profile shows some 490,000 distinct CDR3 sequences, 15% to 20% of them singletons. Ten or more counts support this clonotype. The antigen remains undetermined. Sequencing was performed on PBMCs or a T cell subset sorted from them (not recorded which). This chain connects TRBV5-1 to TRBJ2-1, with 12 bases that match TRBD1. This clonotype was obtained from an adult woman who had mild COVID-19 (a few samples of this study predate the infection). Cell type and time point are not known. The CDR3 DNA reads TGCGCCAGCAGCTTGTCCCGGGACAGGGGGCTCGATGAGCAGTTCTTC. Protein product: CASSLSRDRGLDEQFF.